Shown below are 30 T cell receptor beta chains from a single sample sequenced in a study of cytomegalovirus exposure and HLA in healthy donors. The PCR ran on 60 Vbeta and 13 Jbeta primers. The method was immunoSEQ multiplex PCR; TCRdb's version includes in-frame clones alone and lacks a portion of them. Of tens of thousands of clones in the sample, about 73% were seen once. Sequencing was carried out using PBMCs. Receptors were obtained from a woman aged 30 to 39 in good health and CMV-seronegative.

This clone was picked up a small number of times. The rearrangement joins TRBV19 to TRBJ1-4; D call uncertain. Germline V CDR1 and CDR2: LNHDA, SQIVND (reference sequence). This CDR3 region has 13 residues. The V end was cut by 6 bases, the J end by 6 bases, with 11 bases between. The CDR3: CASSVTVHEKLFF. CDR3 DNA: TGTGCCAGTAGCGTCACGGTTCATGAAAAACTGTTTTTT.

This chain uses TRBV14 with TRBJ2-5, with D tentatively TRBD2 (6 bases). V was trimmed by 4 bases and J by 4 bases, leaving 13 bases between them. This CDR3 contains 14 residues. Germline CDR1 is SGHDN and CDR2 is FVKESK. The CDR3 reads CASSRGTLGETQYF. The CDR3 DNA sequence: TGTGCCAGCAGCCGCGGGACTTTAGGAGAGACCCAGTACTTC.

The CDR3: CASSSILLQETQYF. The CDR3 bases are TGTGCCAGCAGCTCTATCTTATTACAAGAGACCCAGTACTTC. This chain links TRBV7-8 with TRBJ2-5; D ambiguous. The CDR3 loop spans 14 amino acids. CDR1 and CDR2 from the germline V gene are SGHVS and FQNEAQ. Trimming removed 4 bases from V and 2 bases from J, with 11 bases in between.

The chain carries TRBV28 and TRBJ1-4; 8 bases fit TRBD1. The CDR3 runs to 12 residues. The germline CDR1 and CDR2 sequences are MDHEN and SYDVKM. V trimming: 6 bases; J trimming: 17 bases; junction bases outside the gene matches: 11. The CDR3 loop reads CASSPTGTGEFF. CDR3 DNA sequence: TGTGCCAGCAGCCCGACCGGGACAGGCGAATTTTTT. Filled out from reference TRBV28 and TRBJ1-4, the complete variable domain reads DVKVTQSSRYLVKRTGEKVFLECVQDMDHENMFWYRQDPGLGLRLIYFSYDVKMKEKGDIPEGYSVSREKKERFSLILESASTNQTSMYLCASSPTGTGEFFGSGTQLSVL.

V and J are TRBV4-1 and TRBJ2-7, with TRBD2 matching over 7 bases. Germline CDR1 is MGHRA and CDR2 is YSYEKL. With V trimmed by 1 base and J by 3 bases, 12 bases remained unmatched. This CDR3 spans 17 amino acids. This CDR3 is CASSQVSGEDFYYEQYF. CDR3 sequence (DNA): TGCGCCAGCAGCCAAGTCAGCGGGGAGGATTTCTACTACGAGCAGTACTTC.

This clone was seen only once. In nucleotides, the CDR3 is TGCAGCGCTGGAGAGGGGGGTGAAAAACTGTTTTTT. This gives the protein CSAGEGGEKLFF. V is TRBV29-1 and J is TRBJ1-4, with D perhaps matching TRBD1 (6 bases). This CDR3 region has 12 residues. Germline lookup yields CDR1 SQVTM and CDR2 ANQGSEA. The V and J ends lost 7 bases and 7 bases respectively, with 13 bases between them.

The rearrangement joins TRBV7-2 to TRBJ2-7; a possible D gene is TRBD1 (5 bases). This CDR3 is built from 16 residues. From germline, CDR1 is SGHTA and CDR2 FQGNSA. Trimming shortened V by 1 base and J by 2 bases, and 15 bases separated the two germline ends. CDR3 amino acids: CASSLVGTGLTYEQYF. CDR3 bases: TGTGCCAGCAGCTTAGTTGGCACAGGCCTTACCTACGAGCAGTACTTC.

This clone was seen just once. The chain combines TRBV7-6 with TRBJ2-1, with 8 bases fitting TRBD1. The CDR3 length is 15 residues. Germline loops: CDR1 SGHVS, CDR2 FNYEAQ. Trimming took 5 bases from V and 0 from J; bases not matched to a gene: 3. CDR3 coding DNA: TGTGCCAGCAGCCCTACAGGGGGCTCCTACAATGAGCAGTTCTTC. This codes for CASSPTGGSYNEQFF.

This chain joins TRBV5-8 and TRBJ1-3; TRBD1 might be the D (6 bases). This CDR3 is built from 15 residues. Germline V gene sequence: CDR1 SGHTS, CDR2 YDEGEE. Trimming stripped 5 bases from V and 0 bases from J, with 12 bases between. The CDR3 nucleotides read TGTGCCAGCAGTCGCGGACAGCTCTCTGGAAACACCATATATTTT. Translation: CASSRGQLSGNTIYF.

By share of the sample, this clone is medium-sized. One end of the junction varies from germline; a read error may be responsible. This chain's CDR3 is CASSDSDTRELFF. CDR3 nucleotide sequence: TGTGCCAGCAGTGACTCGGACACCCGGGAGCTGTTTTTT. This rearrangement joins TRBV6-4 to TRBJ2-2, with D possibly TRBD1 on 5 matching bases. The CDR3 totals 13 residues. Germline CDR1 MRHNA, CDR2 SNTAGT.

This clone was observed a few times. V is TRBV5-1 and J is TRBJ1-4, with D tentatively TRBD1 (6 bases). This CDR3 comprises 16 residues. Trimming left V 3 bases short and J 3 bases short, with 15 bases between. Looked up from germline, CDR1 is SGHRS and CDR2 is YFSETQ. The CDR3 loop reads CASSSGRTDANEKLFF. The CDR3 DNA reads TGCGCCAGCAGCTCGGGGCGGACAGACGCTAATGAAAAACTGTTTTTT.

The rearrangement links TRBV19 to TRBJ2-3; no clear D. CDR3 length: 11 residues. Trimming pared 4 bases from V and 4 bases from J, leaving 3 bases between. From germline, CDR1 is LNHDA and CDR2 SQIVND (reference sequence). The CDR3 protein is CASSRADTQYF. CDR3 nucleotides: TGTGCCAGTAGTAGAGCAGATACGCAGTATTTT.

The chain joins TRBV29-1 to TRBJ1-4, with D tentatively TRBD1 (5 bases). Germline values: CDR1 SQVTM, CDR2 ANQGSEA. The V gene lost 6 bases and the J gene lost 3 bases, with 8 bases spanning the gap. The CDR3 spans 12 residues. CDR3 sequence (DNA): TGCAGCGTGACAGTAGCTAATGAAAAACTGTTTTTT. Translating gives CSVTVANEKLFF.

V and J are TRBV4-1 and TRBJ1-5, with unresolved D. The CDR3 length is 17 residues. With 0 bases removed from V and 5 bases from J, the gap between germline ends came to 17 bases. CDR1 MGHRA and CDR2 YSYEKL come from the germline V gene. CDR3 nucleotide sequence: TGCGCCAGCAGCCAAGATCTCGGTGGATCTCGGGATCAGCCCCAGCATTTT. This translates into CASSQDLGGSRDQPQHF.

The chain links TRBV10-3 to TRBJ1-1, with 8 bases that match TRBD1. The CDR3 contains 13 residues. The V segment lost 7 bases and the J segment 1 base; nucleotides outside the gene matches: 2. Germline-derived CDR1 and CDR2 are ENHRY and SYGVKD. The chain's CDR3 is CAINQGANTEAFF. The CDR3 DNA is TGTGCCATCAATCAGGGGGCGAACACTGAAGCTTTCTTT.

This clone was found once. This chain connects TRBV19 to TRBJ1-4; D might be TRBD1 (5 bases). Germline V gives CDR1 LNHDA, CDR2 SQIVND (reference sequence). Trimming stripped 4 bases from V and 3 bases from J, with 9 bases between. The CDR3 has 14 amino acids. CDR3 DNA: TGTGCCAGTAGTACAGGGCTGGCTAATGAAAAACTGTTTTTT. This translates into CASSTGLANEKLFF.

This clone has more than one count but fewer than ten. The chain employs TRBV11-2 and TRBJ2-5, with 7 bases identical to TRBD2. Looked up from germline, CDR1 is SGHAT and CDR2 is FQNNGV. The V segment lost 2 bases and the J segment 4 bases; nucleotides outside the gene matches: 10. This CDR3 spans 16 amino acids. The CDR3: CASSLFGAGVAETQYF. CDR3 coding DNA: TGTGCCAGCAGCTTATTCGGGGCGGGAGTAGCAGAGACCCAGTACTTC.

The CDR3 nucleotides read TGTGCCAGTAGTCCTACTAGCGGGAGTTACAATGAGCAGTTCTTC. Amino acids: CASSPTSGSYNEQFF. V gene TRBV19 combines with J gene TRBJ2-1, with 11 bases that match TRBD2. Germline CDR1 is LNHDA and CDR2 is SQIVND (reference sequence). The CDR3 spans 15 residues. With 5 bases clipped from V and 4 bases from J, the junction kept 4 bases outside the gene matches.

This chain joins TRBV28 and TRBJ1-5; 8 bases map to TRBD1. V lost 7 bases, J lost 4 bases, and 9 bases stayed unmatched. The CDR3 length is 15 residues. Per germline, CDR1 MDHEN and CDR2 SYDVKM. The CDR3 bases are TGTGCCAGCACCCAGGGGGCGGGGGCGAATCAGCCCCAGCATTTT. It encodes CASTQGAGANQPQHF.

This rearrangement joins TRBV6-1 to TRBJ1-6, with D uncertain. V lost 5 bases, J lost 10 bases, and 18 bases lay in between. Per the germline V gene, CDR1 is MNHNS and CDR2 is SASEGT. This CDR3 region has 15 residues. The CDR3 nucleotides are TGTGCCAGCAGTCCCTGGGCAGACGCCAGGTCACCCCTCCACTTT. As protein: CASSPWADARSPLHF.

V is TRBV4-1 and J is TRBJ1-2, with D possibly being TRBD1 (5 bases). The CDR3 contains 14 residues. Per germline, CDR1 MGHRA and CDR2 YSYEKL. V lost 0 bases and J lost 4, with 9 bases in between. This CDR3 is CASSQELRAYGYTF. The CDR3 DNA is TGCGCCAGCAGCCAAGAGCTCAGGGCCTATGGCTACACCTTC.

This clone was seen more than once but under ten times. This chain connects TRBV19 to TRBJ1-1, with a possible D match to TRBD1 (6 bases). The CDR3 sequence is 15 residues long. Trimming left V 3 bases short and J 1 base short, with 12 bases between. CDR1 LNHDA and CDR2 SQIVND come from the germline V gene (reference sequence). The CDR3: CASSILTGKNTEAFF. CDR3 nucleotide sequence: TGTGCCAGTAGTATTCTTACAGGGAAGAACACTGAAGCTTTCTTT.

The chain employs TRBV28 and TRBJ1-4; the D is unclear. The CDR3 totals 15 residues. Between the trimmed V and J ends, which lost 6 bases and 8 bases, there was a span of 19 bases. Germline V gene data show CDR1 as MDHEN and CDR2 as SYDVKM. CDR3 sequence: CASSALINPLEKLFF. CDR3 in DNA: TGTGCCAGCAGCGCCCTTATAAACCCGCTAGAAAAACTGTTTTTT. The full variable domain, in which reference TRBV28 and TRBJ1-4 provide the parts outside the CDR3, is DVKVTQSSRYLVKRTGEKVFLECVQDMDHENMFWYRQDPGLGLRLIYFSYDVKMKEKGDIPEGYSVSREKKERFSLILESASTNQTSMYLCASSALINPLEKLFFGSGTQLSVL.

The V gene is TRBV30, the J gene TRBJ2-7, with D possibly matching TRBD2 (6 bases). The V gene's germline CDR1 is GTSNPN and CDR2 SVGIG (reference sequence). V was trimmed by 3 bases and J by 3 bases, leaving 12 bases between them. The CDR3 covers 13 residues. The CDR3 spells CAWRPGRSYEQYF. CDR3 DNA: TGTGCCTGGAGACCAGGGAGGAGCTACGAGCAGTACTTC. Supplemented by reference TRBV30 and TRBJ2-7, the full variable domain reads SQTIHQWPATLVQPVGSPLSLECTVEGTSNPNLYWYRQAAGRGLQLLFYSVGIGQISSEVPQNLSASRPQDRQFILSSKKLLLSDSGFYLCAWRPGRSYEQYFGPGTRLTVT.

The rearrangement uses TRBV27 and TRBJ1-5; 9 bases agree with TRBD1. This CDR3 contains 15 residues. The germline V gene has CDR1 MNHEY and CDR2 SMNVEV (reference sequence). With 5 bases clipped from V and 5 bases from J, the junction kept 7 bases outside the gene matches. The CDR3 here is CASSPGTGFDQPQHF. CDR3 sequence (DNA): TGTGCCAGCAGTCCCGGGACAGGGTTTGATCAGCCCCAGCATTTT.

This clone was seen a single time. The chain combines TRBV18 with TRBJ1-2, with a weak D call TRBD1 (6 bases). Trimming removed 3 bases from V and 0 bases from J, with 14 bases in between. Looked up from germline, CDR1 is KGHSH and CDR2 is LQKENI. The CDR3 is made up of 16 amino acids. CDR3 coding DNA: TGTGCCAGCTCACCTACAGGGCAGGTCGCTAACTATGGCTACACCTTC. Protein product: CASSPTGQVANYGYTF.

The rearrangement joins TRBV15 to TRBJ2-5; 10 bases line up with TRBD1. J was trimmed by 5 bases and V by 4 bases; bases with no gene match: 10. This CDR3 is built from 16 residues. From germline, CDR1 is LNHNV and CDR2 YYDKDF (reference sequence). The CDR3 nucleotides are TGTGCCACCAGCAAGAATACCGGGACAGGGGCCGAGACCCAGTACTTC. Translating it yields CATSKNTGTGAETQYF.

This clone occurred a few times. The chain links TRBV30 to TRBJ2-6; D may be TRBD2 (5 bases). There are 15 residues in the CDR3. Trimming pared 4 bases from V and 3 bases from J, leaving 13 bases between. Germline V lookup: CDR1 GTSNPN, CDR2 SVGIG (reference sequence). The CDR3 sequence: CAWIGVLGGANVLTF. CDR3 DNA sequence: TGTGCCTGGATCGGGGTCCTCGGTGGGGCCAACGTCCTGACTTTC.

The rearrangement uses TRBV5-6 and TRBJ1-4; the match to TRBD1 covers 9 bases. J gave up 9 bases and V 3 bases, and 12 bases lay outside the gene matches. CDR3 size: 16 residues. CDR1 is SGHDT and CDR2 is YYEEEE in the germline V gene. As DNA, the CDR3 is TGTGCCAGCAGCTCGGAGCCGGGACAGGGAGGTAAAAAACTGTTTTTT. This codes for CASSSEPGQGGKKLFF.

This clone was seen a handful of times. The chain recombines TRBV6-1 with TRBJ2-7, with 10 bases identical to TRBD1. CDR3 length: 15 amino acids. V was pared by 8 bases and J by 5 bases, with 12 bases of the junction left unmatched. Germline V gives CDR1 MNHNS, CDR2 SASEGT. For the CDR3, the DNA is TGTGCCAGCTCGAGATCCGGGACAGGGGCAAACGAGCAGTACTTC. Protein product: CASSRSGTGANEQYF.